This T cell receptor (beta chain) emerged from a study of blood T cells in healthy people across ages. General study results and limits: Long-lived donors exceeded aged donors in naive CD4+ cells and diversity. Age advanced and TCR beta diversity per million T cells fell, roughly linearly.

Then a second PCR, running roughly 7 to 11 cycles, was carried out with a sample-barcoded 5' primer and a J-beta primer mix. Every cDNA molecule bore a tag from a template-switch adaptor containing 12 random nucleotides. TCRdb re-derived calls from the 5' RACE reads in MiXCR, one entry per CDR3 protein. The data show 1.5 million to 2 million distinct CDR3 sequences, around 50% seen once. Trimming removed 1 base at V and 0 bases at J, with 13 bases between. Germline V gene data show CDR1 as SGHDN and CDR2 as FVKESK. The CDR3 spans 18 residues. There were healthy Caucasian individuals from Russia, aged about 6 to 100, serving as donors. Concerning this clonotype: Its target is not known.

The receptor's source is a middle-aged woman in good health. Material: blood. This rearrangement joins TRBV14 to TRBJ2-6, with D perhaps TRBD1 (6 bases). The chain's CDR3 is CASSQGGLSYSGANVLTF. In DNA form, the CDR3 reads TGTGCCAGCAGCCAAGGGGGGCTCTCCTACTCTGGGGCCAACGTCCTGACTTTC.